This T cell receptor (beta chain) appears in the sequencing data of a study of T cells after yellow fever vaccination. Study results and limitations: The booster response re-showed most primary clones: 95% to 96% CD4, around 85% CD8.

Trimming pared 6 bases from V and 5 bases from J, leaving 5 bases between. The CDR3 extends over 11 amino acids. The germline CDR1 and CDR2 sequences are ENHRY and SYGVKD. TCRdb re-called the 5' RACE reads with MiXCR, one entry per CDR3 protein. The sample includes 300,000 to 450,000 distinct CDR3 sequences, about 8.3% seen only once; the top ten take 17%. Notes on this clonotype: Its target is not known.

The sequenced sample was PBMCs, obtained about 41 days after the first yellow fever vaccination. The chain employs TRBV10-3 and TRBJ2-1; D is unclear. The clonotype was recovered from a man aged 18 to 29 who received the YFV17D yellow fever vaccine. CDR3 sequence: CAISLNNEQFF. DNA for the CDR3: TGTGCCATCAGCCTAAACAATGAGCAGTTCTTC.